Below, 29 T cell receptor beta chains from the same sample are listed, as sequenced in a study of blood T cell repertoires in COVID-19. Only in-frame clones appear in the TCRdb table, and some are missing; sequencing was by immunoSEQ multiplex PCR. The table includes over 150,000 clones, around four fifths detected once. The material sequenced was peripheral blood. These receptors originate from a man between 65 and 85 years old with acute or convalescent COVID-19.

The chain carries TRBV11-3 and TRBJ1-1; D is unclear. Between the trimmed V and J ends, which lost 1 base and 7 bases, there was a span of 10 bases. CDR1 and CDR2 from the germline V gene are SGHNT and YENEEA. The CDR3 spans 13 residues. CDR3 residues: CASSLGGQNEAFF. The DNA of the CDR3 is TGTGCCAGCAGCTTAGGCGGTCAGAATGAAGCTTTCTTT.

The sample holds one count of this clone. The chain uses TRBV28 and TRBJ2-7, with 9 positions matching TRBD1. The CDR3 loop spans 15 amino acids. Germline V CDR1 and CDR2: MDHEN, SYDVKM. V shed 7 bases, J shed 9 bases, and the junction held 16 bases outside the gene matches. The chain's CDR3 is CASNYRDRERQGQYF. CDR3 coding DNA: TGTGCCAGCAACTATCGGGACAGGGAAAGGCAAGGGCAGTACTTC.

This chain joins TRBV3-1 (or the pseudogene TRBV3-2) and TRBJ2-7; a weak D match, TRBD1 (7 bases). The germline V gene encodes CDR1 LGHDT and CDR2 YNNKEL (reference sequence). Between the trimmed V and J ends, which lost 7 bases and 3 bases, there was a span of 16 bases. The CDR3 length is 14 residues. The DNA of the CDR3 is TGTGCCAGCACCGGAGGGGCAGGGGGCTACGAGCAGTACTTC. Residues: CASTGGAGGYEQYF.

This clone was seen more than once but under ten times. CDR3 bases: TGTGCCTGGAACCGGGACTCTTCCTACAATGAGCAGTTCTTC. This encodes CAWNRDSSYNEQFF. The chain joins TRBV30 to TRBJ2-1; D is perhaps TRBD2 (6 bases). The V end was cut by 4 bases, the J end by 1 base, with 11 bases between. The CDR3 is 14 residues long. CDR1 and CDR2 (germline): GTSNPN, SVGIG (reference sequence).

Ten or more counts support this clone. The V and J genes are TRBV27 and TRBJ2-1; 11 nucleotides line up with TRBD2. V lost 3 bases and J lost 3; bases outside the gene matches: 10. The CDR3 contains 18 residues. Germline V lookup: CDR1 MNHEY, CDR2 SMNVEV (reference sequence). CDR3 in amino acids: CASSLGLAVAHLYNEQFF. CDR3 nucleotides: TGTGCCAGCAGTTTGGGACTAGCGGTGGCTCACCTCTACAATGAGCAGTTCTTC.

J is TRBJ1-1 and V is TRBV9; D perhaps matches TRBD1 (6 bases). The CDR3 is 15 residues long. V lost 2 bases and J 1 base, leaving 12 bases between the germline ends. Per germline, CDR1 SGDLS and CDR2 YYNGEE. The chain's CDR3 is CASSVSGQPNTEAFF. As DNA, the CDR3 is TGTGCCAGCAGCGTCTCGGGACAACCGAACACTGAAGCTTTCTTT.

A single count supports this clone. This CDR3 is CASSQGTDNSPLHF. As DNA, the CDR3 is TGTGCCAGCAGCCAAGGGACAGATAATTCACCCCTCCACTTT. The rearrangement uses TRBV14 and TRBJ1-6; D is possibly TRBD1 (6 bases). CDR1 is SGHDN, CDR2 FVKESK, per germline. Deletions cut 1 base from V and 5 bases from J, with 6 bases between. This CDR3 region has 14 residues.

The chain recombines TRBV12-3 or TRBV12-4 with TRBJ2-7; D might be TRBD2 (6 bases). V lost 6 bases, J lost 4 bases, and 13 bases lay in between. This CDR3 contains 13 residues. The CDR3, as DNA: TGTGCCAGCAGCCTCGGAGGGAGGTACGAGCAGTACTTC. It is translated as CASSLGGRYEQYF.

The chain joins TRBV9 to TRBJ1-3, with no clear D. With 0 bases removed from V and 0 bases from J, the gap between germline ends came to 16 bases. The CDR3 runs 18 residues. CDR1 is SGDLS and CDR2 is YYNGEE in the germline V gene. The DNA for the CDR3 is TGTGCCAGCAGCGTAGATCCCCCGACACCGCTCTCTGGAAACACCATATATTTT. The encoded protein is CASSVDPPTPLSGNTIYF.

This clone was detected only a few times. The CDR3 DNA reads TGTGCCACCAGTGATACGGTCGGCTACGAGCAGTACTTC. This sequence encodes CATSDTVGYEQYF. This sequence joins TRBV24-1 and TRBJ2-7; D remains unclear. There are 13 residues in the CDR3. V lost 3 bases, J lost 3 bases, and 8 bases lay in between. Germline CDR1 reads KGHDR; CDR2 reads SFDVKD.

The chain carries TRBV18 and TRBJ2-7; D gene uncertain. CDR1 and CDR2 from the germline V gene are KGHSH and LQKENI. This CDR3 contains 12 residues. The V gene lost 1 base and the J gene lost 6 bases, with 7 bases spanning the gap. The CDR3 nucleotides read TGTGCCAGCTCACCACAAGCTGTCGAGCAGTACTTC. As protein: CASSPQAVEQYF.

The J gene is TRBJ1-2, the V gene TRBV23-1, with 7 bases fitting TRBD1. TRBV23-1 is known as an ORF, though its function is uncertain. With 6 bases clipped from V and 2 bases from J, the junction kept 0 bases outside the gene matches. The CDR3 has 12 residues. DNA of the CDR3: TGCGCCAGCAGGGGACAGAACTATGGCTACACCTTC. As protein: CASRGQNYGYTF.

This chain links TRBV9 with TRBJ1-1; D not certain. CDR1 and CDR2 from the germline V gene are SGDLS and YYNGEE. The CDR3 covers 13 residues. V gave up 1 base and J gave up 3 bases, with 7 bases separating them. Here the CDR3 reads CASSVSLDTEAFF. CDR3 coding DNA: TGTGCCAGCAGCGTATCACTGGACACTGAAGCTTTCTTT.

This chain links TRBV4-1 with TRBJ2-2; TRBD1 matches 8 bases. The CDR3 length is 15 residues. V lost 1 base, J lost 6 bases, and 4 bases stayed unmatched. Germline CDR1 reads MGHRA; CDR2 reads YSYEKL. In nucleotides, the CDR3 is TGCGCCAGCAGCCAAGCGGACAGGGTAGCCGGGGAGCTGTTTTTT. Amino acids: CASSQADRVAGELFF.

V is TRBV6-5 and J is TRBJ1-2; 7 nucleotides agree with TRBD1. Trimming at V came to 5 bases and at J to 4 bases, leaving 7 bases not matched to a gene. CDR3 length equals 14 residues. Germline CDR1 MNHEY, CDR2 SVGAGI. CDR3 residues: CASSTGEYGYGYTF. Written as DNA, the CDR3 is TGTGCCAGCAGTACAGGGGAATATGGCTATGGCTACACCTTC.

The V and J genes are TRBV9 and TRBJ2-1; the D gene is possibly TRBD2 (5 bases). Germline-derived CDR1 and CDR2 are SGDLS and YYNGEE. V lost 3 bases and J lost 4, with 11 bases in between. This CDR3 is 14 amino acids long. This CDR3 is CASSGTGLYNEQFF. The CDR3 coding sequence is TGTGCCAGCAGCGGGACGGGATTATACAATGAGCAGTTCTTC.

The chain joins TRBV10-2 to TRBJ2-5, with TRBD2 matching 11 bases. With V trimmed by 0 bases and J by 5 bases, 5 bases remained unmatched. The CDR3 totals 16 residues. The germline V gene has CDR1 WSHSY and CDR2 SAAADI. The CDR3 nucleotides read TGCGCCAGCAGTGAGTCCATACTAGCGGGGGTTGAGACCCAGTACTTC. Translation gives CASSESILAGVETQYF.

The V call is TRBV27, the J call TRBJ1-2, with 7 bases aligning to TRBD1. The CDR3 length is 14 residues. Per germline, CDR1 MNHEY and CDR2 SMNVEV (reference sequence). V lost 6 bases to trimming and J lost 5 bases; unmatched junction nucleotides: 9. The CDR3 DNA reads as TGTGCCAGCAGGAGACAGGGTTTGGAATATGGCTACACCTTC. Protein: CASRRQGLEYGYTF.

The rearrangement joins TRBV7-2 to TRBJ1-1; D is perhaps TRBD1 (5 bases). The length of the CDR3 is 14 residues. CDR1 and CDR2 (germline): SGHTA, FQGNSA. V lost 5 bases and J lost 3, with 13 bases in between. The CDR3 region is CASSVSIQDTEAFF. For the CDR3, the DNA is TGTGCCAGCAGCGTCAGTATACAGGACACTGAAGCTTTCTTT. Together with reference TRBV7-2 and TRBJ1-1, the CDR3 gives the full variable domain: GAGVSQSPSNKVTEKGKDVELRCDPISGHTALYWYRQSLGQGLEFLIYFQGNSAPDKSGLPSDRFSAERTGGSVSTLTIQRTQQEDSAVYLCASSVSIQDTEAFFGQGTRLTVV.

The chain uses TRBV7-8 and TRBJ1-4; the D is unclear. This CDR3 has 15 amino acids. Trimming cost V 1 base and J 7 bases, with 13 bases left between them. Germline-derived CDR1 and CDR2 are SGHVS and FQNEAQ. CDR3 nucleotides: TGTGCCAGCAGCTTAGTCTGGGGAGGTGGTGAAAAACTGTTTTTT. Translation: CASSLVWGGGEKLFF. The whole variable domain, filled in from reference TRBV7-8 and TRBJ1-4, reads GAGVSQSPRYKVAKRGQDVALRCDPISGHVSLFWYQQALGQGPEFLTYFQNEAQLDKSGLPSDRFFAERPEGSVSTLKIQRTQQEDSAVYLCASSLVWGGGEKLFFGSGTQLSVL.

The chain links TRBV21-1 to TRBJ1-1. TRBV21-1 represents a pseudogene. The CDR3 extends over 12 amino acids. CDR3 sequence (DNA): TGTGGGGAGGAGGTAATGAACACTGAAGCTTTCTTT. Residues: CGEEVMNTEAFF.

The chain has TRBV27 and TRBJ2-1, with TRBD2 as a possible D gene (5 bases). Trimming removed 6 bases from V and 2 bases from J, with 8 bases in between. CDR3 length: 13 amino acids. Looked up from germline, CDR1 is MNHEY and CDR2 is SMNVEV (reference sequence). CDR3 sequence reads: CASRGLAYNEQFF. Here the CDR3 DNA reads TGTGCCAGCAGAGGACTCGCCTACAATGAGCAGTTCTTC.

The sample holds a few counts of this clone. The rearrangement links TRBV19 to TRBJ2-3, with 8 bases matching TRBD2. The V segment lost 3 bases and the J segment 3 bases; nucleotides outside the gene matches: 8. The CDR3 is 16 residues long. The V gene's germline CDR1 is LNHDA and CDR2 SQIVND (reference sequence). The CDR3 nucleotides read TGTGCCAGTAGTATTTTGCCGGGAGGGCCTACAGATACGCAGTATTTT. It is translated as CASSILPGGPTDTQYF.

The chain is built from TRBV7-2 and TRBJ2-7; TRBD2 matches 11 bases. The V gene's germline CDR1 is SGHTA and CDR2 FQGNSA. Trimming removed 5 bases from V and 6 bases from J; junction bases left unmatched: 6. The CDR3 has 14 residues. The CDR3 is CASSRGLAAGEQYF. The CDR3 nucleotides are TGTGCCAGCAGCAGGGGACTAGCGGCGGGCGAGCAGTACTTC.

This chain joins TRBV5-1 and TRBJ2-1; 9 bases agree with TRBD1. Trimming removed 3 bases from V and 8 bases from J; junction bases left unmatched: 6. CDR3 length: 14 residues. Germline values: CDR1 SGHRS, CDR2 YFSETQ. CDR3 bases: TGCGCCAGCAGCTGGTCACGACAGGGGGATGAGCAGTTCTTC. Encoded protein: CASSWSRQGDEQFF.

The chain has TRBV5-1 and TRBJ2-2, with D possibly matching TRBD1 (6 bases). This CDR3 spans 15 amino acids. V gave up 4 bases and J gave up 2 bases, with 12 bases separating them. Looked up from germline, CDR1 is SGHRS and CDR2 is YFSETQ. CDR3 coding DNA: TGCGCCAGCAGCCCTACAGGGACCAACACCGGGGAGCTGTTTTTT. It is translated as CASSPTGTNTGELFF.

V usage is TRBV18 and J usage is TRBJ1-1, with D perhaps TRBD1 (5 bases). Germline V lookup: CDR1 KGHSH, CDR2 LQKENI. V lost 2 bases and J lost 1, with 8 bases in between. The CDR3 extends over 14 amino acids. CDR3 residues: CASSPGAANTEAFF. The CDR3 DNA reads TGTGCCAGCTCACCAGGGGCTGCGAACACTGAAGCTTTCTTT. The full variable domain, rest sourced from reference TRBV18 and TRBJ1-1, is NAGVMQNPRHLVRRRGQEARLRCSPMKGHSHVYWYRQLPEEGLKFMVYLQKENIIDESGMPKERFSAEFPKEGPSILRIQQVVRGDSAAYFCASSPGAANTEAFFGQGTRLTVV.

This chain joins TRBV7-9 and TRBJ1-4; tentative D call: TRBD1 (6 bases). Germline loops: CDR1 SEHNR, CDR2 FQNEAQ (reference sequence). Trimming took off 4 bases at V and 6 bases at J, with 12 bases between the two ends. There are 14 residues in the CDR3. CDR3 residues: CASSSRTVDEKLFF. CDR3 in DNA: TGTGCCAGCAGCTCCCGGACAGTGGATGAAAAACTGTTTTTT. Full variable domain (missing parts from reference TRBV7-9 and TRBJ1-4): DTGVSQNPRHKITKRGQNVTFRCDPISEHNRLYWYRQTLGQGPEFLTYFQNEAQLEKSRLLSDRFSAERPKGSFSTLEIQRTEQGDSAMYLCASSSRTVDEKLFFGSGTQLSVL.

The chain employs TRBV9 and TRBJ2-1; 8 bases agree with TRBD1. The CDR3 loop spans 14 amino acids. Trimming at V came to 0 bases and at J to 7 bases, leaving 3 bases not matched to a gene. CDR1 and CDR2 from the germline V gene are SGDLS and YYNGEE. Written as DNA, the CDR3 is TGTGCCAGCAGCGTAGGGACAGGGTCAAATGAGCAGTTCTTC. Its translation: CASSVGTGSNEQFF.